This T cell receptor beta chain was identified in a study of graft-versus-host responses after intestinal transplantation. Study details: As for transplant type, recipients had multivisceral, liver-intestinal, or isolated intestinal grafts. Notes on the study in general: Early post-transplant HvG declines showed an association with peak circulating GvH clone levels. Recipient-marrow GvH clones were detected, some having first appeared in ileum or blood. Graft-versus-host to host-versus-graft clonal ratios in allografts were high in patients with graft-donor T cell macrochimerism.

Within the sample, this clone is medium-sized. The CDR3 totals 16 residues. In germline, CDR1 is SGHAT, CDR2 FQNNGV. V gave up 1 base and J gave up 8 bases; unmatched junction bases: 8. Only in-frame clones appear in the TCRdb table, and some are missing; sequencing was by immunoSEQ multiplex PCR. The table records around 21,000 clones, approximately 33% of them present only once. Plating combined roughly 200,000 CFSE-labeled responder cells with roughly 200,000 irradiated, violet-dye-labeled stimulator cells. V and J are TRBV11-2 and TRBJ1-6, with TRBD1 matching over 7 bases. The sequenced sample was alloreactive CD8+ T cells from a mixed lymphocyte reaction culture, obtained before intestinal transplant. The subset is: CFSE-low proliferating T cells sorted from roughly six-day pre-transplant mixed lymphocyte reaction (GvH or HvG direction). The receptor's source is a human patient who received an intestinal transplant. The CDR3 nucleotides read TGTGCCAGCAGCTTAGGCAGACAGGGAAGGGATTCACCCCTCCACTTT. The encoded protein is CASSLGRQGRDSPLHF. Looking up the rest from reference TRBV11-2 and TRBJ1-6 gives the full variable domain: EAGVAQSPRYKIIEKRQSVAFWCNPISGHATLYWYQQILGQGPKLLIQFQNNGVVDDSQLPKDRFSAERLKGVDSTLKIQPAKLEDSAVYLCASSLGRQGRDSPLHFGNGTRLTVT.